The 5 T cell receptor beta chains below come from one sample, sequenced in a study of CD8 T cells in ankylosing spondylitis. TCRdb redid the calling of the 5' RACE reads with MiXCR, one entry per CDR3 protein. The table has 250,000 to 350,000 distinct CDR3 sequences, around 21% seen once. The sample comprised blood, either unsorted or a sorted T cell fraction (not recorded which). All receptors come from a female donor with ankylosing spondylitis or in good health (not recorded which).

The rearrangement joins TRBV7-2 to TRBJ1-6; no firm D call. Per germline, CDR1 SGHTA and CDR2 FQGNSA. The CDR3 sequence is 14 residues long. Trimming cost V 4 bases and J 14 bases, with 18 bases left between them. The CDR3 loop reads CASSSAGELLALHF. The CDR3 DNA follows: TGTGCCAGCAGCTCCGCCGGGGAGCTACTGGCCCTCCACTTT.

DNA for the CDR3: TGCGCCAGCAGCAGACAGGGAATCTACGAGCAGTACTTC. Its protein product is CASSRQGIYEQYF. The chain recombines TRBV10-2 with TRBJ2-7; TRBD1 agrees at 7 bases. Germline V gene data show CDR1 as WSHSY and CDR2 as SAAADI. CDR3 length: 13 residues. The ends lost 6 bases at V and 3 bases at J; junction bases unmatched: 5.

This clonotype was counted a few times. CDR3 sequence: CAISDNGLSGNTIYF. The CDR3 coding sequence is TGTGCCATCAGTGACAACGGCCTCTCTGGAAACACCATATATTTT. V usage is TRBV10-3 and J usage is TRBJ1-3; D unresolved. The CDR3 runs 15 residues. The V end was cut by 3 bases, the J end by 0 bases, with 9 bases between. Germline CDR1 and CDR2: ENHRY and SYGVKD.

This clonotype was seen more than once but under ten times. The chain is built from TRBV6-2 or TRBV6-3 and TRBJ2-5, with no clear D. The CDR3 has 14 residues. Germline V CDR1 and CDR2: MNHEY, SVGEGT. The germline V and J ends were trimmed by 7 bases and 4 bases, with 16 bases remaining between them. DNA of the CDR3: TGTGCCAGCACCGAGTTCAGCTCTGGAGAGACCCAGTACTTC. It yields the protein CASTEFSSGETQYF.

On this clonotype: This may be a read error: a much more frequent sequence differs by one nucleotide. The chain joins TRBV7-2 to TRBJ2-7, with a tentative D call TRBD1 (6 bases). From germline, CDR1 is SGHTA and CDR2 FQGNSA. The CDR3 is 13 amino acids. The CDR3 loop is CASSFEQGYGQYF. CDR3 bases: TGTGCCAGCAGCTTCGAACAGGGATACGGGCAGTACTTC.